This T cell receptor beta chain was retrieved from a study of vaccination and CD4 T cells after COVID-19. Across the whole study: Each control culture was treated with a CEFX pool, an HIV-1 Nef pool, or no peptide.

Researchers used the Oncomine TCR Beta short-read assay to sequence DNA from cultured CD4+ T cells. One entry per CDR3 protein, called by TCRdb with MiXCR from the PCR reads. The repertoire has under 25,000 distinct CDR3 sequences, 40% of them found once; the top ten carry 9%. V dropped 6 bases and J dropped 0 bases, with 18 bases sitting between them. This CDR3 is built from 15 residues. CDR1 is DFQATT, CDR2 SNEGSKA, per germline (reference sequence). Treatment defined: roughly ten-day PBMC culture with coronavirus spike peptide pools or control peptides (ViraFEST assay). After expanding antigen-specific T cells with peptide pools, ViraFEST sequenced their TCRs. Before Alpha, Beta and Delta appeared in the US, convalescents tested positive (March–December 2020). Negative selection purified CD4+ T cells after more than nine days of culture. With regard to this clonotype: Its matching antigen is unknown.

The chain has TRBV20-1 and TRBJ2-7; TRBD2 is a possible D gene (6 bases). The specimen was CD4+ T cells from blood, cultured in vitro, collected after SARS-CoV-2 vaccination. This receptor was taken from a human donor who had recovered from COVID-19. This chain's CDR3 is CSAGRSAGSSYEQYF. The CDR3 coding sequence is TGCAGTGCGGGGAGGTCAGCAGGTAGCTCCTACGAGCAGTACTTC.